This TCR beta chain was identified in a study of T cells after yellow fever vaccination. V dropped 6 bases and J dropped 2 bases, with 26 bases sitting between them. The length of the CDR3 is 18 residues. In germline, CDR1 is DFQATT, CDR2 SNEGSKA (reference sequence). TCRdb reprocessed the 5' RACE reads with MiXCR, giving one entry per CDR3 protein. The sample contains some 500,000 distinct CDR3 sequences, 13% of which appear only once. General study results and limits: The booster saw the reappearance of most primary-vaccination clones (roughly 96% CD4, 80% to 90% CD8). The study noted that FACS-sorted repertoires could contain abundant clonotypes contaminating from the bulk population.

For this clonotype: No antigen is known for it.

The sequencing used PBMCs, collected on the day of the yellow fever booster vaccination. The chain combines TRBV20-1 with TRBJ1-5, with a weak D call TRBD1 (6 bases). The receptor's source is a young man who received the YFV17D yellow fever vaccine. CDR3 sequence: CSAGYRALGALGNQPQHF. Written as DNA, the CDR3 is TGCAGTGCGGGATACAGGGCCCTGGGGGCTCTCGGCAATCAGCCCCAGCATTTT.